The 4 T cell receptor beta chains reported below all come from one sample, sequenced in a study of T-cell reconstitution after alpha-beta-depleted transplantation in children. Unique molecular identifiers were incorporated during preparation of the TCRbeta library. TCRdb redid the calling of the PCR reads with MiXCR, one entry per CDR3 protein. The table has 60,000 to 100,000 distinct CDR3 sequences, 15% to 20% seen once. This specimen was PBMCs, mostly from graft donor cells, taken 360 days after TCRalphabeta/CD19-depleted stem cell transplant. Receptor source: a male patient between 2 and 9 years old who had a stem cell transplant for acute lymphoblastic leukemia, so the T cells may come from the graft donor.

This clonotype was observed a few times. This rearrangement joins TRBV6-5 to TRBJ2-7; maybe TRBD2 (5 bases). CDR3 length: 12 residues. V lost 7 bases to trimming and J lost 7 bases, with 14 bases between them. Germline V gives CDR1 MNHEY, CDR2 SVGAGI. CDR3 sequence reads: CASTTRGREQYF. The DNA of the CDR3 is TGTGCCAGCACCACGAGAGGGCGGGAGCAGTACTTC.

This clonotype showed up just a few times. The chain combines TRBV10-1 with TRBJ2-1, with D tentatively TRBD2 (5 bases). The CDR3 covers 14 residues. V was cut by 0 bases and J by 6 bases, with 9 bases left in between. Germline CDR1 reads WNHNN; CDR2 reads SYGVQD (reference sequence). The CDR3 DNA is TGCGCCAGCAGTGAGTCAACTAGGCCCAATGAGCAGTTCTTC. It specifies CASSESTRPNEQFF.

This clonotype was detected ten times or more. The chain employs TRBV12-3 or TRBV12-4 and TRBJ2-1; 11 bases agree with TRBD2. Trimming took 6 bases from V and 1 from J; bases not matched to a gene: 5. This CDR3 comprises 16 residues. CDR3 amino acids: CASRVAGGGSYNEQFF. Written as DNA, the CDR3 is TGTGCCAGCAGAGTAGCGGGAGGGGGGTCCTACAATGAGCAGTTCTTC.

J is TRBJ2-7 and V is TRBV7-8; 11 nucleotides match TRBD2. The CDR3 loop spans 17 amino acids. The V gene's germline CDR1 is SGHVS and CDR2 FQNEAQ. V was pared by 0 bases and J by 4 bases, with 8 bases of the junction left unmatched. CDR3 region: CASSLARTSGSRYEQYF. The CDR3 coding sequence is TGTGCCAGCAGCTTAGCCAGAACTAGCGGGAGTAGGTACGAGCAGTACTTC.